The 32 T cell receptor beta chains given below trace back to one sample, sequenced in a study of identical twins (dated by TCRdb to 2016 to 2017). The library was obtained by 5' RACE. The listed sequencing device is Illumina HiSeq 2000. The public reads were reanalyzed by TCRdb: fastp trimming at Q25, MiXCR alignment, in-frame beta chains only. One record per CDR3 amino acid sequence lists the most common genes and DNA. The sample records 450,000 to 600,000 distinct CDR3 sequences, around 24% of which are singletons. Around 0.5% of the sample goes to the ten largest clones. These data are also associated with another study on yellow fever vaccine responses in identical twins.

Material for sequencing was CD4+ T cells sorted from blood. The receptor source for this set is a woman between 18 and 29 years old in good health.

V usage is TRBV19 and J usage is TRBJ2-3, with 11 bases lining up with TRBD2. The CDR3 loop spans 16 amino acids. Germline lookup yields CDR1 LNHDA and CDR2 SQIVND (reference sequence). V trimming: 6 bases; J trimming: 0 bases; junction bases outside the gene matches: 5. The CDR3 nucleotides read TGTGCCAGTAGCAAGACTAGCGGGGCTAGCACAGATACGCAGTATTTT. This translates into CASSKTSGASTDTQYF.

The chain has TRBV6-6 and TRBJ2-5; D possibly corresponds to TRBD1 (5 bases). The CDR3 is 13 amino acids. Trimming took 7 bases from V and 5 from J, leaving 14 bases between them. The germline gives CDR1 MNHNY, CDR2 SVGAGI (reference sequence). The CDR3 region has the DNA TGTGCCAGCAAGAAGGGGATGGAGGAGACCCAGTACTTC. This gives the protein CASKKGMEETQYF.

This chain joins TRBV11-2 and TRBJ2-7; D not certain. There are 17 residues in the CDR3. Germline CDR1 is SGHAT and CDR2 is FQNNGV. Trimming left V 1 base short and J 0 bases short, with 16 bases between. CDR3 region: CASSLVQSGPTSYEQYF. The CDR3 coding sequence is TGTGCCAGCAGCTTAGTTCAATCCGGGCCCACCTCCTACGAGCAGTACTTC.

Only a few counts were recorded for this clonotype. This chain links TRBV28 with TRBJ2-2, with 12 bases identical to TRBD2. The CDR3 extends over 16 amino acids. The trim removed 4 bases at V and 6 bases at J, leaving 6 bases unmatched. The germline gives CDR1 MDHEN, CDR2 SYDVKM. Here the CDR3 reads CASSSSGGAWAGELFF. The CDR3 bases are TGTGCCAGCAGTTCTAGCGGGGGGGCCTGGGCCGGGGAGCTGTTTTTT.

This chain uses TRBV20-1 with TRBJ1-2; D uncertain. The CDR3 totals 16 residues. Trimming shortened V by 1 base and J by 0 bases, and 15 bases separated the two germline ends. Germline assignment: CDR1 DFQATT and CDR2 SNEGSKA (reference sequence). CDR3 residues: CSARGRAVKANYGYTF. CDR3 in DNA: TGCAGTGCTAGAGGGCGGGCGGTTAAAGCTAACTATGGCTACACCTTC.

The genes are TRBV6-1 and TRBJ2-2; 7 nucleotides match TRBD1. There are 16 residues in the CDR3. Germline assignment: CDR1 MNHNS and CDR2 SASEGT. With V trimmed by 7 bases and J by 0 bases, 8 bases remained unmatched. CDR3 residues: CASKPQGSANTGELFF. The CDR3 DNA reads as TGTGCCAGCAAGCCACAGGGGAGCGCGAACACCGGGGAGCTGTTTTTT.

This clonotype was seen a handful of times. The chain has TRBV4-1 and TRBJ2-1; 7 bases line up with TRBD1. This CDR3 is built from 20 residues. V lost 5 bases, J lost 0 bases, and 19 bases stayed unmatched. Looked up from germline, CDR1 is MGHRA and CDR2 is YSYEKL. The CDR3 is CASSYPVGQGEKSSYNEQFF. The CDR3 region has the DNA TGCGCCAGCAGCTACCCTGTGGGGCAGGGGGAAAAGAGCTCCTACAATGAGCAGTTCTTC.

There are a few counts of this clonotype. V and J are TRBV20-1 and TRBJ2-7, with 8 bases matching TRBD1. J lost 4 bases, V lost 6 bases, and 5 bases had no gene match. CDR3 size: 12 residues. The germline V gene encodes CDR1 DFQATT and CDR2 SNEGSKA (reference sequence). CDR3 residues: CSARRQGYEQYF. In DNA form, the CDR3 reads TGCAGTGCGAGGCGACAGGGGTACGAGCAGTACTTC.

The V and J genes are TRBV29-1 and TRBJ2-7; unclear D gene. V was trimmed by 5 bases and J by 2 bases, leaving 10 bases between them. The CDR3 totals 12 residues. Germline V gene data show CDR1 as SQVTM and CDR2 as ANQGSEA. CDR3 nucleotide sequence: TGCAGCGTTTTAGACGGCACCTACGAGCAGTACTTC. Translating it yields CSVLDGTYEQYF.

CDR3 in amino acids: CASTSGVSNTDTQYF. The DNA of the CDR3 is TGCGCCAGCACCTCGGGAGTCTCGAACACAGATACGCAGTATTTT. The chain carries TRBV5-1 and TRBJ2-3; the D gene is possibly TRBD2 (6 bases). Germline V gene lookup returns CDR1 SGHRS and CDR2 YFSETQ. The CDR3 consists of 15 residues. Trimming pared 6 bases from V and 2 bases from J, leaving 16 bases between.

The chain couples TRBV29-1 to TRBJ2-1; 14 nucleotides agree with TRBD2. J lost 9 bases, V lost 6 bases, and 1 base had no gene match. Germline V gene sequence: CDR1 SQVTM, CDR2 ANQGSEA. The CDR3 length is 12 residues. CDR3 region: CSVGLAGVEQFF. For the CDR3, the DNA is TGCAGCGTGGGACTAGCGGGGGTTGAGCAGTTCTTC.

This clonotype was seen a few times. The V and J genes are TRBV6-1 and TRBJ2-1; 8 bases line up with TRBD1. This CDR3 is 17 amino acids long. The germline V gene has CDR1 MNHNS and CDR2 SASEGT. After removal of 6 bases from V and 2 bases from J, the junction contained 12 bases not matched to a gene. CDR3 in DNA: TGTGCCAGCAGGCCCGGGACAGGCGGAGGGACCTACAATGAGCAGTTCTTC. It yields the protein CASRPGTGGGTYNEQFF.

In this sample, this clonotype turned up a few times. V gene TRBV5-1 combines with J gene TRBJ2-1, with a possible D match to TRBD2 (6 bases). This CDR3 comprises 14 residues. CDR1 is SGHRS and CDR2 is YFSETQ in the germline V gene. The ends were cut back, 5 bases at V and 5 bases at J, with 14 bases in the middle. CDR3 protein: CASSPSGPNNEQFF. The CDR3, as DNA: TGCGCCAGCAGTCCAAGCGGGCCAAACAATGAGCAGTTCTTC.

V is TRBV5-1 and J is TRBJ1-4; no firm D call. The V end lost 1 base, the J end lost 8 bases, and 9 bases lay between the germline ends. Germline V lookup: CDR1 SGHRS, CDR2 YFSETQ. CDR3 length: 13 residues. CDR3 nucleotide sequence: TGCGCCAGCAGCTTGAGGATCCAGGAAAAACTGTTTTTT. Its translation is CASSLRIQEKLFF.

The rearrangement joins TRBV12-3 or TRBV12-4 to TRBJ2-3; no firm D call. Trimming stripped 3 bases from V and 1 base from J, with 8 bases between. This CDR3 is built from 14 residues. CDR3 bases: TGTGCCAGCAGTTTTCGGGTTGGCACAGATACGCAGTATTTT. Its translation is CASSFRVGTDTQYF.

The chain joins TRBV6-1 to TRBJ1-4; 8 nucleotides align to TRBD1. V lost 8 bases to trimming and J lost 5 bases; unmatched junction nucleotides: 7. Per the germline V gene, CDR1 is MNHNS and CDR2 is SASEGT. CDR3 size: 14 residues. This CDR3 is CASLRTGKNEKLFF. CDR3 nucleotides: TGTGCCAGCCTACGGACAGGGAAAAATGAAAAACTGTTTTTT.

The chain links TRBV3-1 to TRBJ2-1; weak D call: TRBD2 (6 bases). CDR1 and CDR2 from the germline V gene are LGHDT and YNNKEL (reference sequence). There are 14 residues in the CDR3. Trimming left V 0 bases short and J 7 bases short, with 10 bases between. CDR3 DNA sequence: TGTGCCAGCAGCCAAGATCGTGCGGGAAATGAGCAGTTCTTC. Its translation is CASSQDRAGNEQFF.

The J gene is TRBJ2-3, the V gene TRBV6-1; 7 bases line up with TRBD1. V was clipped by 11 bases and J by 0 bases; unmatched bases: 8. Germline CDR1 and CDR2: MNHNS and SASEGT. The CDR3 spans 14 residues. In DNA, the CDR3 is TGTGCCGGCCGGGACAGATGGAGCACAGATACGCAGTATTTT. This encodes CAGRDRWSTDTQYF.

The V and J genes are TRBV4-1 and TRBJ2-4; 7 nucleotides align to TRBD2. The germline V gene has CDR1 MGHRA and CDR2 YSYEKL. V shed 2 bases, J shed 5 bases, and the junction held 9 bases outside the gene matches. The CDR3 totals 16 residues. The CDR3 coding sequence is TGCGCCAGCAGCCAAACCCCCGGGACTACTGAAAACATTCAGTACTTC. This codes for CASSQTPGTTENIQYF.

The chain has TRBV25-1 and TRBJ2-3, with 8 nucleotides matching TRBD1. The length of the CDR3 is 16 residues. Trimming cost V 1 base and J 6 bases; bases outside gene matches: 9. The V gene's germline CDR1 is MGHDK and CDR2 SYGVNS. CDR3 nucleotides: TGTGCCAGCAGTGAATTGGGGACAGGAAAAAGGGATACGCAGTATTTT. Its translation: CASSELGTGKRDTQYF.

V is TRBV10-3 and J is TRBJ2-7, with TRBD1 as a possible D gene (6 bases). The CDR3 spans 16 residues. The germline V gene has CDR1 ENHRY and CDR2 SYGVKD. The germline V and J ends were trimmed by 10 bases and 2 bases, with 24 bases remaining between them. CDR3 loop: CATDDGEPTGPYEQYV. The CDR3, as DNA: TGTGCCACCGACGACGGCGAGCCGACAGGACCCTACGAGCAGTACGTC.

This clonotype was counted a few times. V and J are TRBV3-1 and TRBJ2-5; D gene ambiguous. Trimming cost V 2 bases and J 7 bases, with 14 bases left between them. Germline assignment: CDR1 LGHDT and CDR2 YNNKEL (reference sequence). This CDR3 comprises 14 residues. The CDR3 protein is CASSQQTGSGTQYF. The CDR3 DNA reads as TGTGCCAGCAGCCAACAGACGGGTTCAGGGACCCAGTACTTC.

This clonotype was seen a few times. The J gene is TRBJ2-1, the V gene TRBV3-1; D assignment may be TRBD1 or TRBD2 (5 bases each). V lost 1 base to trimming and J lost 7 bases, with 11 bases between them. The CDR3 is made up of 14 amino acids. Germline V gene data show CDR1 as LGHDT and CDR2 as YNNKEL (reference sequence). The CDR3 region is CASSQGAEGNEQFF. The CDR3 DNA follows: TGTGCCAGCAGCCAAGGGGCAGAGGGGAATGAGCAGTTCTTC.

This clonotype showed up just a few times. This chain connects TRBV7-2 to TRBJ1-2; no clear D gene. The CDR3 contains 12 residues. Germline assignment: CDR1 SGHTA and CDR2 FQGNSA. Deletions cut 4 bases from V and 3 bases from J, with 6 bases between. CDR3 amino acids: CASSWEDYGYTF. The CDR3 DNA sequence: TGTGCCAGCAGCTGGGAGGACTATGGCTACACCTTC.

The rearrangement links TRBV18 to TRBJ2-4, with TRBD1 as a possible D gene (7 bases). V lost 4 bases, J lost 8 bases, and 21 bases lay in between. There are 16 residues in the CDR3. Germline V gene sequence: CDR1 KGHSH, CDR2 LQKENI. The chain's CDR3 is CASSRTRDITGDIQYF. CDR3 DNA: TGTGCCAGCTCACGGACGCGGGACATCACAGGGGACATTCAGTACTTC.

This clonotype was seen at least ten times. V gene TRBV29-1 combines with J gene TRBJ2-5; TRBD2 matches at 9 bases. Germline assignment: CDR1 SQVTM and CDR2 ANQGSEA. This CDR3 contains 12 residues. The V gene end was trimmed by 6 bases and the J gene end by 5 bases; junction bases not matched to a gene: 4. The CDR3 DNA reads TGCAGCGTGCGGGGGGGCGGGGAGACCCAGTACTTC. This translates into CSVRGGGETQYF.

The chain uses TRBV7-8 and TRBJ2-1, with a tentative D call TRBD1 (5 bases). The CDR3 has 14 amino acids. Trimming shortened V by 5 bases and J by 10 bases, and 18 bases separated the two germline ends. CDR1 is SGHVS, CDR2 FQNEAQ, per germline. CDR3: CASSPRTRTGEQFF. In DNA, the CDR3 is TGTGCCAGCAGCCCCAGGACACGAACGGGCGAGCAGTTCTTC.

This clonotype was observed a single time. The chain carries TRBV7-9 and TRBJ2-5, with TRBD1 matching over 9 bases. The CDR3 consists of 15 residues. The V and J ends lost 3 bases and 1 base, in that order; junction bases with no gene match: 3. Germline V gene lookup returns CDR1 SEHNR and CDR2 FQNEAQ (reference sequence). CDR3 sequence reads: CASSLTGQGQETQYF. CDR3 bases: TGTGCCAGCAGCTTGACGGGACAGGGCCAAGAGACCCAGTACTTC.

The J gene is TRBJ2-5, the V gene TRBV9; D assignment may be TRBD1 or TRBD2 (6 bases each). CDR3 length: 15 amino acids. CDR1 is SGDLS, CDR2 YYNGEE, per germline. V was trimmed by 3 bases and J by 7 bases, leaving 19 bases between them. The CDR3 region is CASSEGGHGSGTQYF. The CDR3 DNA reads as TGTGCCAGCAGCGAGGGGGGACACGGATCGGGGACCCAGTACTTC.

The chain combines TRBV10-2 with TRBJ2-3; no definite D call. V lost 2 bases and J 0 bases, leaving 9 bases between the germline ends. CDR1 is WSHSY and CDR2 is SAAADI in the germline V gene. The CDR3 has 15 residues. The DNA for the CDR3 is TGCGCCAGCAGTGAGCTTGGCGTAAGCACAGATACGCAGTATTTT. Encoded protein: CASSELGVSTDTQYF.

The chain joins TRBV20-1 to TRBJ2-7; D is perhaps TRBD1 (6 bases). The CDR3 totals 18 residues. Germline CDR1 is DFQATT and CDR2 is SNEGSKA (reference sequence). V shed 4 bases and J shed 4 bases, with 29 bases lying between them. CDR3 residues: CSAIGPPGDLRAVYEQYF. The CDR3 DNA is TGCAGTGCTATAGGACCCCCAGGGGATCTGCGGGCGGTTTACGAGCAGTACTTC.

This clonotype occurred a few times. The CDR3 nucleotides read TGTGCCACCAGGCCGGGACAGGGATCCTACGAGCAGTACTTC. It codes for CATRPGQGSYEQYF. The J gene is TRBJ2-7, the V gene TRBV15, with 9 bases fitting TRBD1. The CDR3 contains 14 residues. After removal of 6 bases from V and 1 base from J, the junction contained 4 bases not matched to a gene. The germline gives CDR1 LNHNV, CDR2 YYDKDF (reference sequence).